This is a list of T cell receptor beta chains from one sample in a study of T cell repertoires and Cas9 in healthy adults. The assay was immunoSEQ multiplex PCR, and TCRdb's table has in-frame clones only and misses some. This sample has 20,000 to 25,000 clones, with about nine tenths found just once. Sequences were obtained from CD4+ effector T cells (CD127+, CD25-, CD137-, CD154-) from PBMCs; culture status not recorded. These receptors were taken from a human donor in good health. CDR3s include the opening cysteine and the closing phenylalanine or tryptophan. Fields, in order: D gene, clone size, V gene, J gene, CDR3 protein, CDR3 DNA. The D gene is left open where the match is weak. Size is stated for part of the rows, as once, few or many counts, or as a class when the clone is expanded.

TRBD1,.,TRBV9,TRBJ2-1,CASSEGQVSYNEQFF,TGTGCCAGCAGCGAGGGACAGGTTTCCTACAATGAGCAGTTCTTC
TRBD1,.,TRBV5-4,TRBJ2-5,CASSSGTGGGRTQYF,TGTGCCAGCAGTTCAGGGACAGGGGGCGGCCGCACCCAGTACTTC
.,.,TRBV6-5,TRBJ1-6,CASRYSQVDRPLHF,TGTGCCAGCAGATACTCACAGGTGGATCGGCCCCTCCACTTT
.,.,TRBV9,TRBJ2-7,CASSVVYHSYEQYF,TGTGCCAGCAGCGTAGTATATCACTCCTACGAGCAGTACTTC
.,.,TRBV9,TRBJ2-3,CASSGLLGNTQYF,TGTGCCAGCAGCGGACTTCTAGGAAATACGCAGTATTTT
.,.,TRBV28,TRBJ1-2,CASSLRVLEGYTF,TGTGCCAGCAGTTTAAGGGTTCTAGAAGGCTACACCTTC
.,.,TRBV4-3,TRBJ2-3,CASSQASPTAGSTDTQYF,TGCGCCAGCAGCCAAGCTAGCCCTACCGCAGGGAGCACAGATACGCAGTATTTT
TRBD1,.,TRBV5-1,TRBJ1-1,CASSLGQGEAFF,TGCGCCAGCAGTCTCGGACAGGGTGAAGCTTTCTTT
.,.,TRBV5-4,TRBJ1-1,CASSLALPGAWNTEAFF,TGTGCCAGCAGCTTGGCCCTCCCGGGGGCGTGGAACACTGAAGCTTTCTTT
TRBD2,.,TRBV2,TRBJ2-3,CASSGRTSGTDTQYF,TGTGCCAGCAGTGGACGGACTAGCGGCACAGATACGCAGTATTTT
.,.,TRBV19,TRBJ2-4,CASSIDPPGRILAKNIQYF,TGTGCCAGTAGTATAGACCCGCCCGGCAGGATCCTAGCCAAAAACATTCAGTACTTC
.,.,TRBV19,TRBJ1-5,CASTGGGNARPQHF,TGTGCCAGTACAGGCGGGGGGAACGCACGGCCCCAGCATTTT
.,.,TRBV6-6,TRBJ1-2,CASSYPGRDYGYTF,TGTGCCAGCAGTTACCCAGGACGGGATTATGGCTACACCTTC
TRBD2,.,TRBV5-1,TRBJ2-5,CASSPVPRTSQYQETQYF,TGCGCCAGCAGCCCTGTGCCCCGGACTAGCCAGTACCAAGAGACCCAGTACTTC
.,.,TRBV9,TRBJ2-6,CASPGGHSNKVGPTPDF,TGTGCCAGCCCCGGAGGGCACTCAAACAAAGTCGGGCCAACTCCTGATTTC
TRBD2,.,TRBV5-1,TRBJ2-7,CASSLLPSGTAYEQYF,TGCGCCAGCAGCTTGTTGCCTAGCGGGACAGCCTACGAGCAGTACTTC
.,once,TRBV10-2,TRBJ1-1,CASSETARPEAFF,TGCGCCAGCAGTGAGACAGCGAGACCTGAAGCTTTCTTT
TRBD1,.,TRBV19,TRBJ1-1,CASSESDRGNSEAFF,TGTGCCAGTAGCGAATCGGACAGGGGTAATTCTGAAGCTTTCTTT
.,.,TRBV29-1,TRBJ1-1,CSVGADFGEAFF,TGCAGCGTTGGGGCCGACTTTGGTGAAGCTTTCTTT
TRBD1,once,TRBV28,TRBJ1-2,CASIQGAYGYTF,TGTGCCAGCATCCAGGGGGCCTATGGCTACACCTTC
.,.,TRBV6-1,TRBJ1-5,CASSGDISQPQHF,TGTGCCAGCAGTGGGGACATAAGCCAGCCCCAGCATTTT
.,.,TRBV4-3,TRBJ1-2,CASSQEQGVLYGYTF,TGCGCCAGCAGCCAAGAACAGGGAGTCCTCTATGGCTACACCTTC
.,.,TRBV12-5,TRBJ2-1,CASGLVGTTGSYNEQFF,TGTGCTAGTGGTTTGGTGGGGACAACCGGCTCCTACAATGAGCAGTTCTTC